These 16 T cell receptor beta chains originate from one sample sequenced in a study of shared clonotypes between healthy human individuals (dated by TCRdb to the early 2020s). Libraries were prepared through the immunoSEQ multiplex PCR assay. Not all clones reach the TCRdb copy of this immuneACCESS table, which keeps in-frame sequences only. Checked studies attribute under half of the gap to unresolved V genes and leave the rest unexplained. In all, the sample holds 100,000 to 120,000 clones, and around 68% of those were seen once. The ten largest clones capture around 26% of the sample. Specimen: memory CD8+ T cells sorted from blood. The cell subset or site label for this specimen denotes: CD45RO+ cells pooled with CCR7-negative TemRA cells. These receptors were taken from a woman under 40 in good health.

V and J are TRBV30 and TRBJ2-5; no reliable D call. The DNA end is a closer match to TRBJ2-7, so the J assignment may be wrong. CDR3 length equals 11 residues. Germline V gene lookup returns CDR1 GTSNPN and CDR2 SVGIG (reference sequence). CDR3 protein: CAWSAHYEQYF. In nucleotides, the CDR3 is TGTGCCTGGAGTGCCCACTACGAGCAGTACTTC.

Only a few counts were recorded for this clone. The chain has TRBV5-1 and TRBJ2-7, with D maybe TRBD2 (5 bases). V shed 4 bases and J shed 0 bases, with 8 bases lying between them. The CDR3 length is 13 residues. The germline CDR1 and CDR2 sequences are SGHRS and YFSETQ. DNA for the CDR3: TGCGCCAGCAGCGATGGGAGCTCCTACGAGCAGTACTTC. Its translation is CASSDGSSYEQYF.

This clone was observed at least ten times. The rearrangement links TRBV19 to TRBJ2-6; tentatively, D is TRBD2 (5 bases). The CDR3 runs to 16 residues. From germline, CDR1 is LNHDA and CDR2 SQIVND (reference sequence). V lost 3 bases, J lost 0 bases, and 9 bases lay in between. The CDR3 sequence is CASSIHGVSGANVLTF. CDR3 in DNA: TGTGCCAGTAGTATCCACGGGGTCTCTGGGGCCAACGTCCTGACTTTC.

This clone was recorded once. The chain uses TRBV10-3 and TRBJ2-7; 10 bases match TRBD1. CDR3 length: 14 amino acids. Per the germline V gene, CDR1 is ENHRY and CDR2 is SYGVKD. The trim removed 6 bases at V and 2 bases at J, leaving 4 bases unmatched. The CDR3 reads CAISPGTGAYEQYF. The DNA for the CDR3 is TGTGCCATCAGCCCCGGGACAGGGGCCTACGAGCAGTACTTC.

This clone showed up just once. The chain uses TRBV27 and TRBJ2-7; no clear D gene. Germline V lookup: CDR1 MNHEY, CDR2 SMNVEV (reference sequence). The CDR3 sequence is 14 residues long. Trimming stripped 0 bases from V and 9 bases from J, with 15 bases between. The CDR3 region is CASSLSEAARRQYF. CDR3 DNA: TGTGCCAGCAGTTTATCTGAGGCCGCCCGAAGGCAGTACTTC.

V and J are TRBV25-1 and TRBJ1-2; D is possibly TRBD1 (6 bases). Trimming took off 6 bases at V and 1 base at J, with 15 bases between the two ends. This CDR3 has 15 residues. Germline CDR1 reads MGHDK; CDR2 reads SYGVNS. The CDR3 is CASRPHGTSNYGYTF. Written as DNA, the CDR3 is TGTGCCAGCAGACCACACGGGACAAGTAACTATGGCTACACCTTC.

The DNA of the CDR3 is TGCAGTGCCACAGGGGGCTACGAGCAGTACTTC. Translation: CSATGGYEQYF. The rearrangement links TRBV20-1 to TRBJ2-5, with TRBD1 matching 8 bases. Gene TRBJ2-7 matches the end of the DNA better, so the J call may be wrong. CDR3 size: 11 residues. Germline V lookup: CDR1 DFQATT, CDR2 SNEGSKA (reference sequence).

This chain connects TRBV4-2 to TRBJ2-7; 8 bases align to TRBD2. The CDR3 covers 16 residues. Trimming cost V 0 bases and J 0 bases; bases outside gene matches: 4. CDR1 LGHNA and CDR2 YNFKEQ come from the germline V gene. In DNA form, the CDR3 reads TGTGCCAGCAGCCAAGATCTGGGGACTAGCTCCTACGAGCAGTACTTC. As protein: CASSQDLGTSSYEQYF.

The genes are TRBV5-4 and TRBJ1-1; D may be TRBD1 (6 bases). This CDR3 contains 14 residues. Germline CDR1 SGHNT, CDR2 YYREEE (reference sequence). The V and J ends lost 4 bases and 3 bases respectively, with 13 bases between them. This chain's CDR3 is CASSPGGGDTEAFF. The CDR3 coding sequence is TGTGCCAGCAGCCCCGGGGGGGGCGACACTGAAGCTTTCTTT. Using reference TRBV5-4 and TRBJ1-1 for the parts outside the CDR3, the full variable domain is ETGVTQSPTHLIKTRGQQVTLRCSSQSGHNTVSWYQQALGQGPQFIFQYYREEENGRGNFPPRFSGLQFPNYSSELNVNALELDDSALYLCASSPGGGDTEAFFGQGTRLTVV.

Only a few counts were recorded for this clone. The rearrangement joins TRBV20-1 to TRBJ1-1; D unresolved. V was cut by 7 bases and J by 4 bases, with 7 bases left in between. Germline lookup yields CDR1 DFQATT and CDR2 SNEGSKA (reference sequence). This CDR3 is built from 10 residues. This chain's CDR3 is CSVRITEAFF. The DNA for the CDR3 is TGCAGTGTTCGGATCACTGAAGCTTTCTTT.

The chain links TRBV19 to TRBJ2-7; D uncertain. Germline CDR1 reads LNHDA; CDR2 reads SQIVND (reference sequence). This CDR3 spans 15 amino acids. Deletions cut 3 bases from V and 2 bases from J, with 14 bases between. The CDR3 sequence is CASSIQVFGTYEQYF. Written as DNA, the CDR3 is TGTGCCAGTAGTATCCAAGTGTTTGGAACCTACGAGCAGTACTTC.

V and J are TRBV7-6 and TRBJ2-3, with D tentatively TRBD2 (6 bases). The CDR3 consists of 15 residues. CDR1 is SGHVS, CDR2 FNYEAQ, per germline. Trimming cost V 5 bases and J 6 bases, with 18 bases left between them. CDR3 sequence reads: CASSNRRVGTDTQYF. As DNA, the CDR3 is TGTGCCAGCAGCAACAGGAGGGTCGGAACGGATACGCAGTATTTT.

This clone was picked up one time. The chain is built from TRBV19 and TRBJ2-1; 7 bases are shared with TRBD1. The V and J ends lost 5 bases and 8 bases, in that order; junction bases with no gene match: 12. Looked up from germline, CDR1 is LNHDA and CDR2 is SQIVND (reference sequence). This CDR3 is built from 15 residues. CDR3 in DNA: TGTGCCAGTAGTCCGACAGGGTCGGGATGGGATGAGCAGTTCTTC. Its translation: CASSPTGSGWDEQFF.

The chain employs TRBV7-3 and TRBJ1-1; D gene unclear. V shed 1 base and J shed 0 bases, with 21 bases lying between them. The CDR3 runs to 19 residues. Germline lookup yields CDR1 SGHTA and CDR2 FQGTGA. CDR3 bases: TGTGCCAGCAGCTTAATAGCAGCTTCCATCCCGGAGATGAACACTGAAGCTTTCTTT. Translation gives CASSLIAASIPEMNTEAFF.

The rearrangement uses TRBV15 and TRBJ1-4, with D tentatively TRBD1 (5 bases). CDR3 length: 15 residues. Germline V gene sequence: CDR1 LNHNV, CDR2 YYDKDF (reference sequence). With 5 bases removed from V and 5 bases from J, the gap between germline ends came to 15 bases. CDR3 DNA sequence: TGTGCCACCAGCTTCTCCGGGACGGAGAATGAAAAACTGTTTTTT. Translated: CATSFSGTENEKLFF.

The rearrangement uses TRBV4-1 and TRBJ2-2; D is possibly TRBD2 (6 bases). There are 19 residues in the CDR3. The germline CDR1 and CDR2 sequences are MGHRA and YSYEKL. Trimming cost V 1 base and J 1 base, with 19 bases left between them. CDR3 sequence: CASSQAPGAVPMNTGELFF. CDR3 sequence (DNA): TGCGCCAGCAGCCAAGCCCCGGGAGCCGTCCCCATGAACACCGGGGAGCTGTTTTTT.